These 23 T cell receptor beta chains were sequenced from one sample in a study of blood T cell repertoires in COVID-19 (dated by TCRdb to the early 2020s). Receptor amplification or capture employed the immunoSEQ multiplex PCR assay. TCRdb obtained this table from immuneACCESS and retained in-frame rearrangements with V and J assigned. These tables miss some clones; where compared with another copy, unresolved V genes account for less than half of the shortfall, and the remainder is unexplained. The sample table records 110,000 to 150,000 clones; about four fifths of these occur just once. 5.5% to 7% of the sample is taken by the ten largest. The sample comprised peripheral blood. These receptors all stem from a human donor in a cohort sampled during active COVID-19.

The chain couples TRBV6-5 to TRBJ2-2; D may be TRBD1 (7 bases). Trimming took off 7 bases at V and 3 bases at J, with 9 bases between the two ends. Per germline, CDR1 MNHEY and CDR2 SVGAGI. This CDR3 comprises 13 residues. The CDR3 DNA sequence: TGTGCCAGCACCAGGGGGGACACCGGGGAGCTGTTTTTT. Translation gives CASTRGDTGELFF.

This chain links TRBV5-5 with TRBJ2-2; 7 bases line up with TRBD2. V shed 4 bases, J shed 7 bases, and the junction held 4 bases outside the gene matches. Germline V gives CDR1 SGHKS, CDR2 YYEKEE (reference sequence). The CDR3 has 13 residues. CDR3 in amino acids: CASSVSSGGELFF. For the CDR3, the DNA is TGTGCCAGCAGCGTGTCTAGCGGCGGGGAGCTGTTTTTT.

The chain has TRBV4-2 and TRBJ1-2, with a tentative D call TRBD1 (6 bases). This CDR3 has 13 residues. Per the germline V gene, CDR1 is LGHNA and CDR2 is YNFKEQ. The V end lost 4 bases, the J end lost 6 bases, and 12 bases lay between the germline ends. This CDR3 reads CASSLTGLDGYTF. The DNA of the CDR3 is TGTGCCAGCAGCCTAACAGGGTTAGATGGCTACACCTTC.

V and J are TRBV3-1 (or the pseudogene TRBV3-2) and TRBJ1-2; 8 nucleotides agree with TRBD1. Trimming at V came to 4 bases and at J to 3 bases, leaving 4 bases not matched to a gene. The CDR3 sequence is 14 residues long. Germline CDR1 reads LGHDT; CDR2 reads YNNKEL (reference sequence). The CDR3 bases are TGTGCCAGCAGCCTCCTGACAGGGGACTATGGCTACACCTTC. This sequence encodes CASSLLTGDYGYTF.

Turning to this clone: This specimen includes other DNA sequences encoding the same CDR3. V usage is TRBV5-1 and J usage is TRBJ2-2; TRBD1 might be the D (6 bases). Deletions cut 7 bases from V and 0 bases from J, with 10 bases between. CDR1 and CDR2 (germline): SGHRS, YFSETQ. There are 14 residues in the CDR3. CDR3 residues: CASSGQTNTGELFF. CDR3 sequence (DNA): TGCGCCAGCTCCGGACAGACGAACACCGGGGAGCTGTTTTTT.

The chain uses TRBV6-1 and TRBJ1-4; 7 bases agree with TRBD1. CDR1 is MNHNS and CDR2 is SASEGT in the germline V gene. This CDR3 comprises 16 residues. Unmatched junction bases numbered 8, after V lost 0 bases and J lost 7 bases. This chain's CDR3 is CASSEAGGGLIEKLFF. The CDR3 region has the DNA TGTGCCAGCAGTGAAGCAGGGGGCGGACTTATTGAAAAACTGTTTTTT.

The chain combines TRBV10-1 with TRBJ1-6; D not resolved. Germline CDR1 is WNHNN and CDR2 is SYGVQD (reference sequence). The CDR3 runs to 10 residues. Trimming shortened V by 8 bases and J by 14 bases, and 10 bases separated the two germline ends. As DNA, the CDR3 is TGCGCCAGCCTACCACAGTCCCTCCACTTT. It yields the protein CASLPQSLHF.

The table lists this clone with a count of one. This chain links TRBV28 with TRBJ1-2, with 7 bases lining up with TRBD1. The CDR3 totals 14 residues. Germline lookup yields CDR1 MDHEN and CDR2 SYDVKM. V was pared by 6 bases and J by 5 bases, with 9 bases of the junction left unmatched. The CDR3 DNA follows: TGTGCCAGCAGGGGGGCAGGGGGTTTATATGGCTACACCTTC. Its translation: CASRGAGGLYGYTF.

The chain employs TRBV19 and TRBJ2-3; 7 nucleotides line up with TRBD2. V lost 9 bases, J lost 1 base, and 7 bases stayed unmatched. CDR3 size: 14 residues. The germline V gene encodes CDR1 LNHDA and CDR2 SQIVND (reference sequence). CDR3 in DNA: TGTGCCAGCCTTCACCGGGGGGGCACAGATACGCAGTATTTT. Its translation: CASLHRGGTDTQYF. Complete variable domain (other parts from reference TRBV19 and TRBJ2-3): DGGITQSPKYLFRKEGQNVTLSCEQNLNHDAMYWYRQDPGQGLRLIYYSQIVNDFQKGDIAEGYSVSREKKESFPLTVTSAQKNPTAFYLCASLHRGGTDTQYFGPGTRLTVL.

This clone has a handful of counts. The chain couples TRBV11-3 to TRBJ2-3; 7 bases agree with TRBD1. In germline, CDR1 is SGHNT, CDR2 YENEEA. With 5 bases clipped from V and 1 base from J, the junction kept 6 bases outside the gene matches. This CDR3 comprises 15 residues. The CDR3, as DNA: TGTGCCAGCAGCATTACAGGGGCGGGCACAGATACGCAGTATTTT. The encoded protein is CASSITGAGTDTQYF.

A remark on this clone: Other DNA sequences of this sample code for an identical CDR3. The rearrangement uses TRBV7-3 and TRBJ2-2, with 11 nucleotides matching TRBD1. Germline V gives CDR1 SGHTA, CDR2 FQGTGA. The J segment lost 10 bases and the V segment lost 4 bases, leaving 14 bases of the junction unmatched. This CDR3 is built from 17 residues. This CDR3 is CASSSGQGVGGEAELFF. The CDR3, as DNA: TGTGCCAGCAGCTCGGGACAGGGGGTCGGGGGGGAGGCGGAGCTGTTTTTT.

The chain links TRBV27 to TRBJ2-7; no clear D. V was cut by 5 bases and J by 2 bases, with 4 bases left in between. CDR1 and CDR2 (germline): MNHEY, SMNVEV (reference sequence). CDR3 length: 11 residues. The CDR3 reads CASSPTYEQYF. The CDR3 nucleotides read TGTGCCAGCAGTCCCACCTACGAGCAGTACTTC.

The chain uses TRBV23-1 and TRBJ2-6; maybe TRBD2 (5 bases). TRBV23-1 carries the ORF label, with uncertain function. There are 14 residues in the CDR3. Trimming pared 10 bases from V and 3 bases from J, leaving 13 bases between. The CDR3 DNA follows: TGCGCCACCGGACTGCTTTATGGGGCCAACGTCCTGACTTTC. It specifies CATGLLYGANVLTF.

The chain links TRBV7-2 to TRBJ2-7; 7 positions agree with TRBD2. Germline CDR1 and CDR2: SGHTA and FQGNSA. V trimming: 1 base; J trimming: 2 bases; junction bases outside the gene matches: 8. This CDR3 has 16 amino acids. This CDR3 reads CASSLDSGAPPYEQYF. CDR3 nucleotide sequence: TGTGCCAGCAGCTTAGACAGCGGGGCGCCTCCCTACGAGCAGTACTTC.

This chain connects TRBV19 to TRBJ1-5; D gene ambiguous. This CDR3 is built from 14 residues. The V end was cut by 6 bases, the J end by 0 bases, with 9 bases between. Germline V CDR1 and CDR2: LNHDA, SQIVND (reference sequence). This CDR3 is CASSIRDSNQPQHF. DNA of the CDR3: TGTGCCAGTAGCATTCGGGATAGCAATCAGCCCCAGCATTTT.

Comment on this clone: The missing conserved phenylalanine or tryptophan at the end of this CDR3 makes a read error likely. It is unclear where the CDR3 begins or ends on the DNA, so no DNA is shown, and the CDR3 is as TCRdb lists it. The chain carries TRBV2 and TRBJ2-3; the table calls TRBD2, which could not be checked here. The V gene's germline CDR1 is SNHLY and CDR2 FYNNEI. The CDR3 adds up to 13 amino acids, both ends counted. This CDR3 is CASSEARTSGRLG.

A few counts support this clone. The chain carries TRBV15 and TRBJ1-2, with a weak D call TRBD1 (6 bases). The CDR3 contains 14 residues. Germline V lookup: CDR1 LNHNV, CDR2 YYDKDF (reference sequence). V lost 0 bases, J lost 7 bases, and 12 bases lay in between. In DNA, the CDR3 is TGTGCCACCAGCAGAGATTCGGGGGGCACTGGCTACACCTTC. Its translation is CATSRDSGGTGYTF. Supplemented by reference TRBV15 and TRBJ1-2, the full variable domain reads DAMVIQNPRYQVTQFGKPVTLSCSQTLNHNVMYWYQQKSSQAPKLLFHYYDKDFNNEADTPDNFQSRRPNTSFCFLDIRSPGLGDTAMYLCATSRDSGGTGYTFGSGTRLTVV.

This sequence joins TRBV7-2 and TRBJ2-5; possibly TRBD1 for D (5 bases). Germline V gene data show CDR1 as SGHTA and CDR2 as FQGNSA. Trimming removed 5 bases at V and 1 base at J, with 14 bases between. This CDR3 has 15 residues. CDR3 sequence: CASSSDGAAQETQYF. The CDR3 nucleotides read TGTGCCAGCAGCAGTGATGGGGCCGCCCAAGAGACCCAGTACTTC. The full variable domain, in which reference TRBV7-2 and TRBJ2-5 provide the parts outside the CDR3, is GAGVSQSPSNKVTEKGKDVELRCDPISGHTALYWYRQSLGQGLEFLIYFQGNSAPDKSGLPSDRFSAERTGGSVSTLTIQRTQQEDSAVYLCASSSDGAAQETQYFGPGTRLLVL.

This chain joins TRBV18 and TRBJ1-5, with a weak D call TRBD1 (5 bases). V was clipped by 3 bases and J by 1 base, with 16 bases between them. The CDR3 consists of 17 residues. Germline V gives CDR1 KGHSH, CDR2 LQKENI. CDR3 DNA sequence: TGTGCCAGCTCACCGAATCGAGCCAGGGCGAGCAATCAGCCCCAGCATTTT. This translates into CASSPNRARASNQPQHF.

The V and J genes are TRBV15 and TRBJ2-7; possible D gene TRBD2, 5 bases. V lost 2 bases and J lost 7, with 27 bases in between. Germline-derived CDR1 and CDR2 are LNHNV and YYDKDF (reference sequence). The CDR3 extends over 18 amino acids. The chain's CDR3 is CATSRLTIGGQYLREQYF. DNA for the CDR3: TGTGCCACCAGCAGACTAACTATTGGAGGCCAGTACCTGCGAGAGCAGTACTTC.

The chain links TRBV5-5 to TRBJ1-1; no firm D call. The CDR3 covers 14 residues. Trimming shortened V by 1 base and J by 5 bases, and 12 bases separated the two germline ends. Germline-derived CDR1 and CDR2 are SGHKS and YYEKEE (reference sequence). The chain's CDR3 is CASSLLVRETEAFF. The CDR3 DNA is TGTGCCAGCAGCTTGTTGGTACGGGAGACTGAAGCTTTCTTT.

This clone was observed once. The chain employs TRBV11-2 and TRBJ2-7; 11 nucleotides align to TRBD2. The CDR3 has 14 amino acids. Germline CDR1 is SGHAT and CDR2 is FQNNGV. With V trimmed by 4 bases and J by 3 bases, 2 bases remained unmatched. The CDR3 DNA is TGTGCCAGCAGCTCTAGCGGGGGGTACTACGAGCAGTACTTC. Residues: CASSSSGGYYEQYF.

The gene calls are TRBV12-5 and TRBJ2-7; the D is unclear. CDR3 length: 13 amino acids. With 3 bases removed from V and 0 bases from J, the gap between germline ends came to 6 bases. CDR1 is LGHNT, CDR2 FRNRAP, per germline. The CDR3 is CASGFGNSYEQYF. Written as DNA, the CDR3 is TGTGCTAGTGGTTTCGGTAACTCCTACGAGCAGTACTTC.